The rows below give T cell receptor beta chains drawn from one sample of a study of blood T cell repertoires in COVID-19. Method: immunoSEQ multiplex PCR; TCRdb's copy keeps in-frame clones and lacks some. The data hold about 250,000 clones, with about 87% observed a single time. Sequencing was done on a sample of PBMCs or T cells enriched from blood (not recorded which). These receptors were collected from a woman in her 40s who had been exposed to COVID-19. Both conserved end residues are part of each CDR3. Each record gives: clone size, D gene, V gene, J gene, CDR3 protein, CDR3 DNA. The D gene is left open where the match is weak. Clone sizes are given selectively: once, few, many, or a class where the clone is expanded.

NA,TRBD1,TRBV9,TRBJ1-1,CASSAYRGIGAMNTEAFF,TGTGCCAGCAGCGCCTACAGGGGGATCGGAGCTATGAACACTGAAGCTTTCTTT
NA,NA,TRBV7-9,TRBJ1-5,CASSFRGDQPQHF,TGTGCCAGCAGCTTTCGGGGTGATCAGCCCCAGCATTTT
once,TRBD1,TRBV28,TRBJ1-3,CASSAGGISGNTIYF,TGTGCCAGCAGTGCAGGGGGCATCTCTGGAAACACCATATATTTT
many,NA,TRBV14,TRBJ1-2,CASSQGRTRNYGYTF,TGTGCCAGCAGCCAGGGGAGGACAAGGAACTATGGCTACACCTTC
many,TRBD1,TRBV4-1,TRBJ1-5,CASSQDTGTGGYQPQHF,TGCGCCAGCAGCCAAGATACGGGGACAGGGGGCTATCAGCCCCAGCATTTT
NA,TRBD1,TRBV28,TRBJ1-6,CASFPGQGSSPLHF,TGTGCCAGCTTCCCGGGACAGGGAAGTTCACCCCTCCACTTT
NA,TRBD1,TRBV30,TRBJ1-6,CAWSVVRGRVSPLHF,TGTGCCTGGAGTGTTGTCAGGGGGCGGGTTTCACCCCTCCACTTT
NA,NA,TRBV7-9,TRBJ2-7,CASRSPGGRYEQYF,TGTGCCAGCAGATCACCCGGGGGTCGGTACGAGCAGTACTTC
NA,TRBD1,TRBV6-5,TRBJ1-3,CASSLGQNHGNTIYF,TGTGCCAGCAGTTTGGGACAGAACCATGGAAACACCATATATTTT
NA,TRBD1,TRBV6-5,TRBJ1-1,CASSQGVDTEAFF,TGTGCCAGCTCGCAGGGGGTTGACACTGAAGCTTTCTTT
NA,NA,TRBV5-1,TRBJ2-2,CASSLEVGIAGLFF,TGTGCCAGCAGCTTGGAGGTCGGCATCGCGGGGCTGTTTTTT
few,NA,TRBV30,TRBJ1-5,CAWSVQGGNQPQHF,TGTGCCTGGAGTGTACAGGGAGGCAATCAGCCCCAGCATTTT
NA,TRBD2,TRBV5-1,TRBJ2-4,CASSLGGLADNIQYF,TGTGCCAGCAGCTTGGGAGGACTAGCGGACAACATTCAGTACTTC
once,TRBD2,TRBV19,TRBJ2-5,CASSIETWREGGETQYF,TGTGCCAGTAGTATAGAAACCTGGCGGGAGGGCGGAGAGACCCAGTACTTC
once,TRBD2,TRBV5-1,TRBJ2-1,CASSLGTSGSGNEQFF,TGTGCCAGCAGCTTAGGGACTAGCGGGAGCGGAAATGAGCAGTTCTTC